Sequencing of this TCR beta chain was carried out in a study of blood T cell repertoires in COVID-19. Across the study: T cells, B-cell-depleted T cells, or PBMCs supplied cDNA or gDNA.

The germline CDR1 and CDR2 sequences are DFQATT and SNEGSKA (reference sequence). CDR3 size: 11 residues. Authors' analysis steps: From reference gene primer amplification, estimates of nucleated cell counts were derived. Sequencing used immunoSEQ multiplex PCR; TCRdb keeps in-frame clones, though not all of them. V and J calls and clone size are as listed in that table; D and trimming were resolved from the DNA. The data hold around 170,000 clones, with roughly 70% observed a single time. The chain is built from TRBV20-1 and TRBJ1-1; D is undetermined. The sample consisted of peripheral blood. The clonotype was recovered from a woman older than 75 with acute or convalescent COVID-19. The CDR3 spells CTVRVNTEAFF. The CDR3 region has the DNA TGCACCGTGAGGGTGAACACTGAAGCTTTCTTT.